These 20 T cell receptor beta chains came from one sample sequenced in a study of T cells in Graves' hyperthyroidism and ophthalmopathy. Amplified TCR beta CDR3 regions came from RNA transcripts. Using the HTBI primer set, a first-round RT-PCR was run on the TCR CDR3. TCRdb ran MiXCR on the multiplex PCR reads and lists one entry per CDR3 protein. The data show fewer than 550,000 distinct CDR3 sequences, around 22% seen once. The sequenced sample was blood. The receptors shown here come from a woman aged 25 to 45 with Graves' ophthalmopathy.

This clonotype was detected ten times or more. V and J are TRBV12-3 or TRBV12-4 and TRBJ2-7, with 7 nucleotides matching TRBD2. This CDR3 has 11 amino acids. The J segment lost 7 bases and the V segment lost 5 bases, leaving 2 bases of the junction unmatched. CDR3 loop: CASSGGGEQYF. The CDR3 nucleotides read TGTGCCAGCAGTGGGGGGGGGGAGCAGTACTTC.

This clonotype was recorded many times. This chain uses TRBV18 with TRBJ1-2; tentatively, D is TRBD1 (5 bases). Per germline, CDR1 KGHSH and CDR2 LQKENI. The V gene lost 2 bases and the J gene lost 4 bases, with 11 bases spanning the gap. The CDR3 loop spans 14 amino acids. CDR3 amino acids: CASSPKGPPYGYTF. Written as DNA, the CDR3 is TGTGCCAGCTCACCAAAGGGGCCTCCCTATGGCTACACCTTC.

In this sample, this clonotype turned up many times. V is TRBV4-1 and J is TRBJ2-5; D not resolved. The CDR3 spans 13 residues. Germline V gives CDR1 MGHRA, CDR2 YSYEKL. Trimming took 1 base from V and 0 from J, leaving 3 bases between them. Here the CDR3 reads CASSQVYQETQYF. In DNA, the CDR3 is TGCGCCAGCAGCCAAGTCTACCAAGAGACCCAGTACTTC.

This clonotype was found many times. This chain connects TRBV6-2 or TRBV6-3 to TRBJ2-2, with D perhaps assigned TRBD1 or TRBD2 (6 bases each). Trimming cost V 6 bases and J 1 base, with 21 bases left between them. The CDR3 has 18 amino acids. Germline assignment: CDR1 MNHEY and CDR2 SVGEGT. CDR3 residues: CASSPFRKGGRNTGELFF. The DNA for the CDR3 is TGTGCCAGCAGCCCCTTCCGAAAGGGGGGCCGGAACACCGGGGAGCTGTTTTTT.

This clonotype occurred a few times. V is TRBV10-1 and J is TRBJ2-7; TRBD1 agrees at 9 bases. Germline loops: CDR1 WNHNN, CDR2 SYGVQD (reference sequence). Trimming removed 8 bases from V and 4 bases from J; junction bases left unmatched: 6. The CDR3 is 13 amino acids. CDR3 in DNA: TGCGCCAGCCGGTGGACAGGGGTATACGAGCAGTACTTC. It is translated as CASRWTGVYEQYF.

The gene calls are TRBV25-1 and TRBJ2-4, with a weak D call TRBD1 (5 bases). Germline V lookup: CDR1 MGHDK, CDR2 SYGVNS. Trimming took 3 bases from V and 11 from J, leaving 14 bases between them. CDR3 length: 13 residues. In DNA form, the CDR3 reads TGTGCCAGCAGTGAGGCCCCAGGGTGGGTTCAGTACTTC. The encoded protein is CASSEAPGWVQYF.

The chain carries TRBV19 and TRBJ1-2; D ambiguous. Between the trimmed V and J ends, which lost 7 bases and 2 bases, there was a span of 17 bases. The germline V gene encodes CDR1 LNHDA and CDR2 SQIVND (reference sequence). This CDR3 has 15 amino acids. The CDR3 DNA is TGTGCCAGTACCTCCTGGGCAGGAGAGAACTATGGCTACACCTTC. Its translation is CASTSWAGENYGYTF. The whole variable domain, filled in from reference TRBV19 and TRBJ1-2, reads DGGITQSPKYLFRKEGQNVTLSCEQNLNHDAMYWYRQDPGQGLRLIYYSQIVNDFQKGDIAEGYSVSREKKESFPLTVTSAQKNPTAFYLCASTSWAGENYGYTFGSGTRLTVV.

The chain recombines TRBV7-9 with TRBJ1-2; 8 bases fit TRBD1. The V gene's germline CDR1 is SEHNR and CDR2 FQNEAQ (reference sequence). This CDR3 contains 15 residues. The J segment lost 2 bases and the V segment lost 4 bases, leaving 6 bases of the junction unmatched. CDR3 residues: CASSSDRAVNYGYTF. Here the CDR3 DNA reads TGTGCCAGCAGCTCGGACAGGGCGGTCAACTATGGCTACACCTTC. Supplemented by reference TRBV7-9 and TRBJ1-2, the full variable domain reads DTGVSQNPRHKITKRGQNVTFRCDPISEHNRLYWYRQTLGQGPEFLTYFQNEAQLEKSRLLSDRFSAERPKGSFSTLEIQRTEQGDSAMYLCASSSDRAVNYGYTFGSGTRLTVV.

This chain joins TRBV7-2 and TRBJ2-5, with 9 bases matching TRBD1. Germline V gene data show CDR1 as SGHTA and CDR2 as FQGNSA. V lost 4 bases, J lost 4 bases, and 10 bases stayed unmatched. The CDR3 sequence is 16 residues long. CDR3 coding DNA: TGTGCCAGCAGCTATGGACAGGGGAGATGGGTAGAGACCCAGTACTTC. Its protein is CASSYGQGRWVETQYF.

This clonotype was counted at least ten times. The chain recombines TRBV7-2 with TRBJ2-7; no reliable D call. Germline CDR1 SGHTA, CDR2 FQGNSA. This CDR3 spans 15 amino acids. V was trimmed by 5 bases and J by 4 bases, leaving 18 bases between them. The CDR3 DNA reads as TGTGCCAGCAGCGCTTCAGGTGTCCAAACTTACGAGCAGTACTTC. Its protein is CASSASGVQTYEQYF.

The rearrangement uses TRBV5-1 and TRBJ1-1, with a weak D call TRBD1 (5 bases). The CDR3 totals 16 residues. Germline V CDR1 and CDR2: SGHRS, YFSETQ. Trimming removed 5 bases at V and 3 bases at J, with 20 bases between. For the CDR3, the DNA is TGCGCCAGCAGTTTTACAGGAGGGTATGGGGACACTGAAGCTTTCTTT. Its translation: CASSFTGGYGDTEAFF. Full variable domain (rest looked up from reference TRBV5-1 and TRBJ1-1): KAGVTQTPRYLIKTRGQQVTLSCSPISGHRSVSWYQQTPGQGLQFLFEYFSETQRNKGNFPGRFSGRQFSNSRSEMNVSTLELGDSALYLCASSFTGGYGDTEAFFGQGTRLTVV.

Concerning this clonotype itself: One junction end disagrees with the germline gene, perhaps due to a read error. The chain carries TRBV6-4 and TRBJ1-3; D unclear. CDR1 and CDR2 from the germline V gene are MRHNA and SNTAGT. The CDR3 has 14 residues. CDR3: CASGRTVSGNTIYF. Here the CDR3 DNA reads TGTGCCAGCGGGCGGACGGTCTCTGGAAACACTATATATTTT.

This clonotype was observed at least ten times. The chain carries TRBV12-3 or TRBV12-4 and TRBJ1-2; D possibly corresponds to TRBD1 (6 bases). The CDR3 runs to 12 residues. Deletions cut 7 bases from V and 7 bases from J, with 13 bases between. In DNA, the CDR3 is TGTGCCAGCACGAACAGGGAAGGTGGCTACACCTTC. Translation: CASTNREGGYTF.

The CDR3 nucleotides are TGTGCCAGCAGTTACGCTCGGGACAGCTACTACGAGCAGTACTTC. Translation: CASSYARDSYYEQYF. The chain employs TRBV6-2 or TRBV6-3 and TRBJ2-7, with 7 nucleotides matching TRBD1. Losses at the gene ends were 2 bases for V and 3 bases for J; bases not matched to a gene: 7. CDR3 length: 15 residues. CDR1 and CDR2 from the germline V gene are MNHEY and SVGEGT.

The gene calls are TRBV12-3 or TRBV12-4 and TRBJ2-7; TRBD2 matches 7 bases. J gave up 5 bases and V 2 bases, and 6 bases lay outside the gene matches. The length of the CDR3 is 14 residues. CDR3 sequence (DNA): TGTGCCAGCAGTTTACAGCGGGAAGGAAACGAGCAGTACTTC. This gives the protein CASSLQREGNEQYF.

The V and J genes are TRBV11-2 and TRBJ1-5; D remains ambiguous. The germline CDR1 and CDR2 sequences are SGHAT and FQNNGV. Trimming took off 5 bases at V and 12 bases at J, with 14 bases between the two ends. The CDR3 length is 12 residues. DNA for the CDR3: TGTGCCAGCAGCAACCCGGACGGGCGCCAGCATTTT. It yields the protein CASSNPDGRQHF.

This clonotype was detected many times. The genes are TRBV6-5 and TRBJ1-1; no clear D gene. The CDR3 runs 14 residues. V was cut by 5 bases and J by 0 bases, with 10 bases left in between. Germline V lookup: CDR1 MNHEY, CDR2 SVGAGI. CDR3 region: CASSNSGMNTEAFF. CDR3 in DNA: TGTGCCAGCAGTAACAGTGGCATGAACACTGAAGCTTTCTTT.

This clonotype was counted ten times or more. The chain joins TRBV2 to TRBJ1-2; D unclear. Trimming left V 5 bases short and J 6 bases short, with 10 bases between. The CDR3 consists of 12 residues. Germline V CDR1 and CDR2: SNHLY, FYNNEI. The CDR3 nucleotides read TGTGCCAGCAGTCTCTCGGCGGATGGCTACACCTTC. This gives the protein CASSLSADGYTF.

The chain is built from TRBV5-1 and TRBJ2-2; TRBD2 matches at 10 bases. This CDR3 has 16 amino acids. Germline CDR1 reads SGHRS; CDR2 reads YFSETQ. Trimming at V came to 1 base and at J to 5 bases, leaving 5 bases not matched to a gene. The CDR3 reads CASSLLAGEPTGELFF. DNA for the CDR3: TGCGCCAGCAGCTTGCTAGCGGGGGAACCGACCGGGGAGCTGTTTTTT.

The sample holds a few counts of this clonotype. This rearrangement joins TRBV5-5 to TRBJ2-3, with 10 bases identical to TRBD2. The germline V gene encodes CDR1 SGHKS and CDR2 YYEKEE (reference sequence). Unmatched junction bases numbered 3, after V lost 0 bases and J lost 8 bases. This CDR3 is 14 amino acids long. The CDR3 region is CASSLGVAGGTQYF. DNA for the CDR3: TGTGCCAGCAGCTTGGGTGTAGCGGGGGGTACGCAGTATTTT.